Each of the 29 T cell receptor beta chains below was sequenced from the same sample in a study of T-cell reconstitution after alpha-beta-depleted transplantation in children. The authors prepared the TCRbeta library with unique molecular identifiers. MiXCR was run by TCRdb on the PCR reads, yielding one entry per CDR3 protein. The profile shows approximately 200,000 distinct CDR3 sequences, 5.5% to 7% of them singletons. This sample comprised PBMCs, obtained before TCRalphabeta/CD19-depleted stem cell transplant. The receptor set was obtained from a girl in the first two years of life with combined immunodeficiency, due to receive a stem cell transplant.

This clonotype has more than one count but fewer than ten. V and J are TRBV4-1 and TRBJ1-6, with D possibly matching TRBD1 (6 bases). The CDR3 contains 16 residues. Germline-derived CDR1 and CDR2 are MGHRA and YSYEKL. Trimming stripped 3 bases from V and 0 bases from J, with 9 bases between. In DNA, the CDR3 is TGCGCCAGCAGCCAGGGGGGCGGCTCCTATAATTCACCCCTCCACTTT. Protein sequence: CASSQGGGSYNSPLHF.

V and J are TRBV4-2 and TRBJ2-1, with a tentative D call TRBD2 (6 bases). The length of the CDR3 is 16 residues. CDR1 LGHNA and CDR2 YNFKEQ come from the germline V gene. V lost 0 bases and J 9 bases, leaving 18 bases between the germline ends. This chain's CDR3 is CASSQDPAGSDFEQFF. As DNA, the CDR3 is TGTGCCAGCAGCCAAGATCCAGCGGGTTCAGATTTTGAGCAGTTCTTC.

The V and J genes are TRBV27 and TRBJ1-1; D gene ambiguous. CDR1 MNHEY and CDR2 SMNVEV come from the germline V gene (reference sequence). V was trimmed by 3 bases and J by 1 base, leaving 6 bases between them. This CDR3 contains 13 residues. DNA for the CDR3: TGTGCCAGCAGTTTCTCCCCGAACACTGAAGCTTTCTTT. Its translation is CASSFSPNTEAFF.

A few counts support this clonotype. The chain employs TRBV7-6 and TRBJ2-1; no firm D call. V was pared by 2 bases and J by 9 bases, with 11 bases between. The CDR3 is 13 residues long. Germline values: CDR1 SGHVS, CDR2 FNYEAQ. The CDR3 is CASSLRVVGEQFF. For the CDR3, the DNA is TGTGCCAGCAGCTTAAGGGTAGTTGGTGAGCAGTTCTTC.

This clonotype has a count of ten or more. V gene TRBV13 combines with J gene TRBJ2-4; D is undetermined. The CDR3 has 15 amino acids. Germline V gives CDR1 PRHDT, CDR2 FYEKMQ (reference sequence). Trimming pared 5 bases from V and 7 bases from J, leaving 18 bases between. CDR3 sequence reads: CASSPTVSPRNIQYF. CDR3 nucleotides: TGTGCCAGCAGCCCCACCGTGTCACCTAGGAACATTCAGTACTTC.

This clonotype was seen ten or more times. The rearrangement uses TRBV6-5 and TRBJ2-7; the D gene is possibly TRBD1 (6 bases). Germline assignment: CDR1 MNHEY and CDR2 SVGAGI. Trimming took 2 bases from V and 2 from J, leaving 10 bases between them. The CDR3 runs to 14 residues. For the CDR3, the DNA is TGTGCCAGCAGTTACGGACAGAATACCTACGAGCAGTACTTC. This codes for CASSYGQNTYEQYF.

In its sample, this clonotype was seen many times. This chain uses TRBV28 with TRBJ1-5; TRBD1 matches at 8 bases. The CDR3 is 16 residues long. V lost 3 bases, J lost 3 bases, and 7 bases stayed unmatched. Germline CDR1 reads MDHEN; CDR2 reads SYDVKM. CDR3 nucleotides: TGTGCCAGCAGTTTGGCGACAGGGGCTCTCAATCAGCCCCAGCATTTT. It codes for CASSLATGALNQPQHF.

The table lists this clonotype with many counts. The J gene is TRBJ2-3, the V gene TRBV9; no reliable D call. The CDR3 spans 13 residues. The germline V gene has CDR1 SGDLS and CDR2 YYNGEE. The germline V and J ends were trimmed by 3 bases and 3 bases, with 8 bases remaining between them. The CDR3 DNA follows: TGTGCCAGCAGCGGCGATTCTACAGATACGCAGTATTTT. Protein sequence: CASSGDSTDTQYF.

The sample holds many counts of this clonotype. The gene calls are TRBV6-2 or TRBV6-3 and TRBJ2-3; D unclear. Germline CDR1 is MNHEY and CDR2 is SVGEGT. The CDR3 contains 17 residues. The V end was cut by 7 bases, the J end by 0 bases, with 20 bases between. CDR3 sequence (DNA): TGTGCCAGCACCCAACACGCCCTAGTCCTGAGCACAGATACGCAGTATTTT. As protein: CASTQHALVLSTDTQYF.

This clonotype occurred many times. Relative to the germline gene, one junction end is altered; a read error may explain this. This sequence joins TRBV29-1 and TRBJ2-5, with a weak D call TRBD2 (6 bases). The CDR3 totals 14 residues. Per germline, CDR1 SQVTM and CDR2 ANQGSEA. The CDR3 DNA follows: TGCAGTGTTGGGGGTAGCGGCGGACAAGAGACCCAGTACTTC. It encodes CSVGGSGGQETQYF.

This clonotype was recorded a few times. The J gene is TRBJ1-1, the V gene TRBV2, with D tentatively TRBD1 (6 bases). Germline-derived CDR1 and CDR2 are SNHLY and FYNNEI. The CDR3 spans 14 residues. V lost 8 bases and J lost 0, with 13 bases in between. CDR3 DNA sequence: TGTGCCAGCCTTTCCGGGACAATGAACACTGAAGCTTTCTTT. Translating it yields CASLSGTMNTEAFF.

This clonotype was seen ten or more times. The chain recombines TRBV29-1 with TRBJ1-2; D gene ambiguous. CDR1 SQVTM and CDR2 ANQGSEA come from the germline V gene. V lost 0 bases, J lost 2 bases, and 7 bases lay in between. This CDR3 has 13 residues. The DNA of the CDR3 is TGCAGCGTTGAAGAGGGAGTGAACTATGGCTACACCTTC. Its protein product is CSVEEGVNYGYTF.

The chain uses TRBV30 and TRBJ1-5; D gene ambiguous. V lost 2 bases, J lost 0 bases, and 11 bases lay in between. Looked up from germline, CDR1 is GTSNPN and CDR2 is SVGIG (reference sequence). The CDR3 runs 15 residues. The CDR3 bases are TGTGCCTGGAGTAGTGGTGGGAATAGCAATCAGCCCCAGCATTTT. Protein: CAWSSGGNSNQPQHF.

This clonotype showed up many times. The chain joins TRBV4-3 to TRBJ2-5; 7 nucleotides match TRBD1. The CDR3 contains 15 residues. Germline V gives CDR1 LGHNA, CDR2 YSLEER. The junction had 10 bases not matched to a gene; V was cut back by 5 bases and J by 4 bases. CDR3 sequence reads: CASSSRDRGGETQYF. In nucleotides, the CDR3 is TGCGCCAGCAGCTCCCGGGACAGAGGTGGAGAGACCCAGTACTTC.

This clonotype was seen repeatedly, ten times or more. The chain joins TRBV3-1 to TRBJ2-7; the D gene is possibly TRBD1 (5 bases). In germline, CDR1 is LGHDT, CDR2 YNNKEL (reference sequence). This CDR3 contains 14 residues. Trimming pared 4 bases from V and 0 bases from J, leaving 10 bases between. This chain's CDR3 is CASSPWTSSYEQYF. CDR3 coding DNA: TGTGCCAGCAGCCCCTGGACAAGCTCCTACGAGCAGTACTTC.

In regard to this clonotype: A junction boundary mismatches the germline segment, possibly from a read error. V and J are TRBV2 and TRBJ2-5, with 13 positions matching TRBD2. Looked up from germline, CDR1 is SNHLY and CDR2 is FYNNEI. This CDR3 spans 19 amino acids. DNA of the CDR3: TGTGCCTGCAGTCTAAAAGGGACTAGCGGGGAATTTTTCGGAGAGACCCAGTACTTC. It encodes CACSLKGTSGEFFGETQYF.

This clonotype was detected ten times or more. The CDR3 is CASSLGGPLLSSYEQYF. The CDR3 DNA sequence: TGTGCCAGCAGCTTAGGGGGGCCTCTTCTTAGCTCCTACGAGCAGTACTTC. The rearrangement links TRBV7-2 to TRBJ2-7; a weak D match, TRBD1 (6 bases). The V and J ends lost 1 base and 0 bases respectively, with 16 bases between them. The length of the CDR3 is 17 residues. Germline CDR1 is SGHTA and CDR2 is FQGNSA.

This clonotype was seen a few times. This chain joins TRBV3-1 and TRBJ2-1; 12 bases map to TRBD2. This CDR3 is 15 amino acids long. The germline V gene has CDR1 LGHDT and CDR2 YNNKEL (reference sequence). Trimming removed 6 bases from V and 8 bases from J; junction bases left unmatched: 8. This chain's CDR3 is CASRPNRLAGDEQFF. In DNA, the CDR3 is TGTGCCAGCAGACCTAACAGACTAGCGGGGGATGAGCAGTTCTTC.

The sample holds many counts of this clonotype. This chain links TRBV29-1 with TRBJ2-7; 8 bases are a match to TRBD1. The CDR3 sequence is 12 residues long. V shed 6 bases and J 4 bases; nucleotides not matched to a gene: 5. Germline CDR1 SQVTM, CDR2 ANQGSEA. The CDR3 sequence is CSVQGEVYEQYF. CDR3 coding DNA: TGCAGCGTACAGGGGGAAGTGTACGAGCAGTACTTC.

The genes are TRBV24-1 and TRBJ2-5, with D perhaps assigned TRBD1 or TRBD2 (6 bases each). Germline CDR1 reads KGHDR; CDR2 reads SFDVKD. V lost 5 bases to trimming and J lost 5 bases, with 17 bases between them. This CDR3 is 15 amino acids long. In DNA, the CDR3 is TGTGCCACCAGTGTTCTCGGGGGCCTCCGGGAGACCCAGTACTTC. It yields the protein CATSVLGGLRETQYF.

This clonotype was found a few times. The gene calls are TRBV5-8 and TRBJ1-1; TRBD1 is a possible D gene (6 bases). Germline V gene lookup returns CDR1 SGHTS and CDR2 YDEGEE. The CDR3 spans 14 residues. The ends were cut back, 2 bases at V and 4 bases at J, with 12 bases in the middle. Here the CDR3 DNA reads TGTGCCAGCAGCTTATTACAGGGAGTCACTGAAGCTTTCTTT. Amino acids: CASSLLQGVTEAFF.

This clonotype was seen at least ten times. The CDR3 loop reads CSARDPLLELDTQYF. DNA of the CDR3: TGCAGTGCTAGAGATCCTCTGCTAGAACTTGATACGCAGTATTTT. The chain couples TRBV20-1 to TRBJ2-3; D call uncertain. Germline V gene sequence: CDR1 DFQATT, CDR2 SNEGSKA (reference sequence). The CDR3 is 15 residues long. V was clipped by 0 bases and J by 6 bases, with 16 bases between them.

The CDR3: CASSFRQKYEQYF. The CDR3 nucleotides are TGCGCCAGCAGCTTCAGACAGAAGTACGAGCAGTACTTC. V and J are TRBV5-1 and TRBJ2-7; a weak D match, TRBD1 (5 bases). This CDR3 has 13 residues. V lost 2 bases to trimming and J lost 4 bases, with 10 bases between them. Germline V gene data show CDR1 as SGHRS and CDR2 as YFSETQ.

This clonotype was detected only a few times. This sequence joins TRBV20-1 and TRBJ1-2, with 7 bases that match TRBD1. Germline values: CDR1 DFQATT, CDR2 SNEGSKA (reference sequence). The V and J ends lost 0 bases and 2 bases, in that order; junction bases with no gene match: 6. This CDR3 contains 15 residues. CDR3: CSARDAEQGNYGYTF. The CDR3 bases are TGCAGTGCTAGAGATGCGGAACAGGGGAACTATGGCTACACCTTC.

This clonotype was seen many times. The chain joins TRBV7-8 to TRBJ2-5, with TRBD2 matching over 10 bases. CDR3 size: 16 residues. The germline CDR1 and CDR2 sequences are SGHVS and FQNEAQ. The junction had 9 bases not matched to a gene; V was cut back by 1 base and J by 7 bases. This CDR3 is CASSLEREGFKATQYF. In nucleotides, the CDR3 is TGTGCCAGCAGCTTAGAGCGGGAGGGATTTAAAGCGACCCAGTACTTC.

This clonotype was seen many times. The CDR3 sequence: CASSQDLGTGGYNEQFF. The CDR3 DNA follows: TGTGCCAGCAGCCAAGATCTAGGTACAGGGGGCTACAATGAGCAGTTCTTC. The rearrangement uses TRBV3-1 and TRBJ2-1; 8 bases fit TRBD1. Germline CDR1 LGHDT, CDR2 YNNKEL (reference sequence). CDR3 length: 17 amino acids. Losses at the gene ends were 0 bases for V and 3 bases for J; bases not matched to a gene: 7.

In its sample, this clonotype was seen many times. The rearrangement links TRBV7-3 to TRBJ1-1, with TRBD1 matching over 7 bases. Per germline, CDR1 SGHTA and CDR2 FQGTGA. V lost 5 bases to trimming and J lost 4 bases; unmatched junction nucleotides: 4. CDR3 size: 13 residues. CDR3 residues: CASSAAGGTEAFF. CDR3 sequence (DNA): TGTGCCAGCAGCGCCGCAGGGGGCACTGAAGCTTTCTTT.

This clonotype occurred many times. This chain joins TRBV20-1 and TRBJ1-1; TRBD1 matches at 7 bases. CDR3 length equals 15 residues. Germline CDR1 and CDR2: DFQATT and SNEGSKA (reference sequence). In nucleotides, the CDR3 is TGCAGCCTAGAAACCCCCGGGACAGTCGACACTGAAGCTTTCTTT. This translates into CSLETPGTVDTEAFF.

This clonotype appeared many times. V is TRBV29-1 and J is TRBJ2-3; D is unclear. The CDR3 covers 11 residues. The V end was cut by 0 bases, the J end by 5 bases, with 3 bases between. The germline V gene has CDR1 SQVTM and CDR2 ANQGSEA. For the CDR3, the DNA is TGCAGCGTTGAAGATCTAGATACGCAGTATTTT. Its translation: CSVEDLDTQYF.